Listed below are T cell receptor beta chains from one sample, sequenced in a study. TCRdb re-derived calls from the RT-PCR reads in MiXCR, one entry per CDR3 protein. Among hundreds of thousands of distinct CDR3 sequences listed, approximately 15% were seen once. Sequenced: memory CD4+ T cells from blood. The source is a female donor in good health, serving as a healthy control. Each CDR3 is given with its conserved first and last residue. Each record gives: D gene, J gene, V gene, clone size, CDR3 protein, CDR3 DNA. A D gene is named only where the DNA matches it firmly. Expanded clones are given a class, and other clones once, few, many or no size at all.

TRBD2,TRBJ2-5,TRBV27,few,CASSSGLAGIKYF,TGTGCCAGCAGTTCCGGACTAGCGGGTATAAAGTACTTC
TRBD1,TRBJ2-7,TRBV10-3,many,CAISQGDRQHEQYF,TGTGCCATCAGTCAGGGGGACCGACAGCACGAGCAGTACTTC
TRBD2,TRBJ2-7,TRBV28,few,CASSVGGLRHEQYF,TGTGCCAGCAGCGTCGGGGGGTTGAGGCACGAGCAGTACTTC
-,TRBJ2-6,TRBV29-1,few,CSVGDLLGANVLTF,TGCAGCGTTGGGGATCTCCTCGGGGCCAACGTCCTGACTTTC
-,TRBJ2-7,TRBV12-3/TRBV12-4,once,CASSLRAREQYF,TGTGCCAGCAGTTTAAGGGCGCGCGAGCAGTACTTC
-,TRBJ1-1,TRBV2,few,CASIPTVNTEAFF,TGTGCCAGCATTCCGACGGTGAACACTGAAGCTTTCTTT
TRBD2,TRBJ2-3,TRBV5-1,many,CASSLMPAGGPDTQYF,TGCGCCAGCAGCCTAATGCCAGCGGGAGGGCCAGATACGCAGTATTTT
TRBD1,TRBJ2-3,TRBV20-1,few,CSAETKGGTGPTDTQYF,TGCAGTGCTGAAACAAAGGGAGGGACAGGGCCCACAGATACGCAGTATTTT
TRBD1,TRBJ2-2,TRBV7-9,-,CASNPGQANTGELFF,TGTGCCAGCAACCCCGGACAGGCGAACACCGGGGAGCTGTTTTTT
-,TRBJ2-3,TRBV7-9,-,CASSSTGFTDTQYF,TGTGCCAGCAGTTCTACAGGGTTCACAGATACGCAGTATTTT
-,TRBJ1-5,TRBV15,-,CATSRFIEREPQHF,TGTGCCACCAGCAGATTTATAGAGAGGGAGCCCCAGCATTTT
-,TRBJ1-6,TRBV28,once,CASIRTFNSPLHF,TGTGCCAGCATTAGGACATTCAATTCACCCCTCCACTTT
-,TRBJ2-1,TRBV7-9,few,CASSYREVYDNEQFF,TGTGCCAGCAGCTACAGGGAGGTTTACGACAATGAGCAGTTCTTC
-,TRBJ2-1,TRBV15,-,CATSRGGSYNEQFF,TGTGCCACCAGCAGAGGGGGGTCCTACAATGAGCAGTTCTTC
TRBD1,TRBJ1-2,TRBV15,few,CATSNGQGAGGYTF,TGTGCCACCAGCAACGGACAGGGGGCGGGTGGCTACACCTTC
-,TRBJ1-2,TRBV20-1,many,CSATHRAWGYTF,TGCAGTGCTACCCACAGGGCTTGGGGCTACACCTTC
-,TRBJ1-3,TRBV9,few,CASSVGGPATRGTIYF,TGTGCCAGCAGCGTAGGGGGTCCTGCAACCCGCGGCACCATATATTTT
-,TRBJ2-3,TRBV7-8,few,CASSLRLARDTQYF,TGTGCCAGCAGCTTACGGCTAGCGAGGGATACGCAGTATTTT
TRBD1,TRBJ1-1,TRBV27,few,CASSLSGDRLVAFF,TGTGCCAGCAGTTTATCAGGGGACAGGCTGGTAGCTTTCTTT
-,TRBJ2-2,TRBV20-1,few,CSARAGSNTGELFF,TGCAGTGCTAGAGCAGGCAGTAACACCGGGGAGCTGTTTTTT
TRBD2,TRBJ2-1,TRBV5-1,many,CASSLLAGEYNEQFF,TGCGCCAGCAGCTTACTAGCGGGAGAATACAATGAGCAGTTCTTC
TRBD1,TRBJ2-2,TRBV4-3,many,CASRDRGHTGELFF,TGCGCCAGTCGGGACAGGGGGCACACCGGGGAGCTGTTTTTT
TRBD2,TRBJ2-6,TRBV7-2,many,CASSLVGGAPGANVLTF,TGTGCCAGCAGCTTAGTCGGGGGGGCGCCTGGGGCCAACGTCCTGACTTTC
-,TRBJ1-4,TRBV15,many,CATSRVSLFF,TGTGCCACCAGCAGAGTCTCACTGTTTTTT
-,TRBJ2-1,TRBV12-3/TRBV12-4,few,CASRIEGRYHLRAEQFF,TGTGCCAGCAGAATAGAAGGGCGCTACCATTTACGCGCTGAGCAGTTCTTC
-,TRBJ2-1,TRBV7-2,-,CASSLGRVTANNEQFF,TGTGCCAGCAGCTTAGGCAGGGTCACCGCCAACAATGAGCAGTTCTTC
-,TRBJ1-4,TRBV7-2,few,CASSTRTVGGEKLFF,TGTGCCAGCAGCACACGGACAGTGGGGGGTGAAAAACTGTTTTTT
-,TRBJ1-6,TRBV27,few,CASSLPIDNSPLHF,TGTGCCAGCAGTTTACCGATCGATAATTCACCCCTCCACTTT
TRBD1,TRBJ2-5,TRBV7-2,-,CASSSDRARTQYF,TGTGCCAGCAGCTCGGACAGGGCCAGGACCCAGTACTTC
-,TRBJ1-2,TRBV3-1,few,CASSQAGSLVHGYTF,TGTGCCAGCAGCCAGGCAGGGAGTTTGGTGCATGGCTACACCTTC
-,TRBJ2-3,TRBV4-1,many,CASSQGGRGSTDTQYF,TGCGCCAGCAGCCAAGGCGGTAGGGGATCCACAGATACGCAGTATTTT
-,TRBJ1-4,TRBV30,-,CAYYTADNEKLFF,TGTGCCTATTACACAGCAGATAATGAAAAACTGTTTTTT
-,TRBJ2-5,TRBV6-6,many,CASRGGGIQETQYF,TGTGCCAGCAGGGGGGGAGGCATCCAAGAGACCCAGTACTTC
-,TRBJ2-3,TRBV25-1,-,CASGARDTQYF,TGTGCCAGCGGAGCGCGGGATACGCAGTATTTT
TRBD1,TRBJ2-3,TRBV12-3/TRBV12-4,-,CASSLEDFSGGLPTDTQYF,TGTGCCAGCAGTTTAGAAGATTTCTCAGGGGGCCTCCCCACAGATACGCAGTATTTT
-,TRBJ2-1,TRBV2,many,CASAAGYYNEQFF,TGTGCCAGCGCAGCAGGATATTACAATGAGCAGTTCTTC
-,TRBJ2-3,TRBV29-1,-,CIVPGLPRGDTQYF,TGCATCGTTCCAGGACTGCCAAGGGGGGATACGCAGTATTTT
TRBD1,TRBJ2-7,TRBV29-1,many,CSVAVLTGGGEQYF,TGCAGCGTCGCCGTTCTGACAGGGGGCGGCGAGCAGTACTTC
TRBD1,TRBJ1-1,TRBV20-1,-,CSARKQGATEAFF,TGCAGTGCTAGAAAGCAGGGGGCCACTGAAGCTTTCTTT
-,TRBJ2-7,TRBV20-1,few,CSAWGPTSYEQYF,TGCAGTGCTTGGGGCCCTACCTCCTACGAGCAGTACTTC
TRBD2,TRBJ2-1,TRBV24-1,few,CATSDLWAGGRHEQFF,TGTGCCACCAGTGATTTGTGGGCGGGAGGGCGACATGAGCAGTTCTTC
-,TRBJ2-3,TRBV4-2,many,CASSQTHVQSSAAAADTQYF,TGTGCCAGCAGCCAGACCCACGTGCAATCTAGCGCTGCGGCAGCAGATACGCAGTATTTT
TRBD1,TRBJ2-1,TRBV11-2,-,CASSSRQGSNEQFF,TGTGCCAGCAGCTCCCGACAGGGTTCTAATGAGCAGTTCTTC
TRBD2,TRBJ2-1,TRBV7-9,few,CASSRAGVDNEQFF,TGTGCCAGCAGCCGAGCGGGAGTCGACAATGAGCAGTTCTTC
-,TRBJ2-7,TRBV6-2/TRBV6-3,few,CASSYGGSRSGVQYF,TGTGCCAGCAGTTACGGAGGTAGTCGCTCAGGGGTGCAGTACTTC
-,TRBJ1-5,TRBV6-5,-,CASSYVGLGQPQHF,TGTGCCAGCAGTTACGTCGGGCTAGGACAGCCCCAGCATTTT
-,TRBJ2-1,TRBV12-3/TRBV12-4,many,CASSLGTSSNEQFF,TGTGCCAGCAGCTTGGGGACTTCTTCCAATGAGCAGTTCTTC
-,TRBJ2-5,TRBV15,many,CATSRDTLWETQYF,TGTGCCACCAGCAGAGATACCCTGTGGGAGACCCAGTACTTC
-,TRBJ1-4,TRBV5-1,-,CASSLNSYNEKLFF,TGCGCCAGCAGCTTGAACAGCTATAATGAAAAACTGTTTTTT
TRBD2,TRBJ2-1,TRBV29-1,many,CSFTSGMTSDEQFF,TGCAGCTTTACTAGCGGGATGACAAGCGATGAGCAGTTCTTC
TRBD1,TRBJ1-1,TRBV5-1,-,CASSLTRGQGKNTEAFF,TGCGCCAGCAGCTTAACCCGAGGACAGGGCAAGAACACTGAAGCTTTCTTT
TRBD1,TRBJ1-1,TRBV20-1,few,CSARDLDRGAGEAFF,TGCAGTGCTAGGGACCTTGACAGGGGAGCGGGTGAAGCTTTCTTT
-,TRBJ1-5,TRBV28,-,CASGRSDQPQHF,TGTGCCAGTGGACGGTCCGATCAGCCCCAGCATTTT
-,TRBJ2-7,TRBV5-6,once,CASSLYLQGTDEQYF,TGTGCCAGCAGCTTGTACTTGCAGGGCACTGACGAGCAGTACTTC